Each of the 30 T cell receptor beta chains below was sequenced from the same sample in a study of cytomegalovirus exposure and HLA in healthy donors. It was with 60 Vbeta and 13 Jbeta primers that the PCR ran. Data came from immunoSEQ multiplex PCR; TCRdb stores just in-frame clones and leaves some out. The table has tens of thousands of clones, roughly 77% seen once. The sample comprised PBMCs. The receptors were gathered from a woman in her forties in good health and CMV-seropositive.

The rearrangement joins TRBV14 to TRBJ1-6; D may be TRBD1 (6 bases). V lost 1 base and J 7 bases, leaving 11 bases between the germline ends. The CDR3 runs 15 residues. Per germline, CDR1 SGHDN and CDR2 FVKESK. The CDR3 reads CASSQGQGTNSPLHF. CDR3 in DNA: TGTGCCAGCAGCCAAGGGCAGGGGACAAATTCACCCCTCCACTTT.

This clone was observed a handful of times. This rearrangement joins TRBV19 to TRBJ1-1; D ambiguous. The CDR3 loop spans 13 amino acids. The V and J ends lost 5 bases and 3 bases respectively, with 10 bases between them. CDR1 and CDR2 from the germline V gene are LNHDA and SQIVND (reference sequence). CDR3 loop: CASSFAVYTEAFF. The CDR3 nucleotides read TGTGCCAGTAGTTTTGCGGTGTACACTGAAGCTTTCTTT.

This clone was counted once. V is TRBV4-1 and J is TRBJ2-7; TRBD2 matches at 7 bases. The CDR3 runs 15 residues. J was trimmed by 1 base and V by 1 base; bases with no gene match: 4. Germline CDR1 and CDR2: MGHRA and YSYEKL. CDR3 in DNA: TGCGCCAGCAGCCAAGTACCAGCGGGATCCTACGAGCAGTACTTC. This encodes CASSQVPAGSYEQYF.

J is TRBJ1-1 and V is TRBV9, with 10 nucleotides matching TRBD1. V dropped 3 bases and J dropped 2; count of bases not matched to a gene: 10. The CDR3 extends over 17 amino acids. Germline CDR1 is SGDLS and CDR2 is YYNGEE. The CDR3: CASSALPGQGHNTEAFF. In nucleotides, the CDR3 is TGTGCCAGCAGCGCGTTACCGGGACAGGGGCACAACACTGAAGCTTTCTTT.

The rearrangement links TRBV30 to TRBJ1-2; D gene unclear. The germline V and J ends were trimmed by 5 bases and 0 bases, with 10 bases remaining between them. Germline V gene sequence: CDR1 GTSNPN, CDR2 SVGIG (reference sequence). The length of the CDR3 is 13 residues. The CDR3 sequence: CAWGLLSNYGYTF. In DNA form, the CDR3 reads TGTGCCTGGGGGCTCCTTTCTAACTATGGCTACACCTTC.

CDR3 loop: CASSLGDRFGGYTF. The CDR3 coding sequence is TGCGCCAGCAGCTTAGGGGACAGGTTTGGTGGCTACACCTTC. The chain combines TRBV5-1 with TRBJ1-2; TRBD1 aligns across 8 bases. V shed 2 bases and J 7 bases; nucleotides not matched to a gene: 7. The CDR3 covers 14 residues. CDR1 is SGHRS, CDR2 YFSETQ, per germline. Looking up the rest from reference TRBV5-1 and TRBJ1-2 gives the full variable domain: KAGVTQTPRYLIKTRGQQVTLSCSPISGHRSVSWYQQTPGQGLQFLFEYFSETQRNKGNFPGRFSGRQFSNSRSEMNVSTLELGDSALYLCASSLGDRFGGYTFGSGTRLTVV.

This clone was counted a few times. This CDR3 reads CASSERQEPTGELFF. For the CDR3, the DNA is TGTGCCAGCAGTGAACGACAGGAGCCCACCGGGGAGCTGTTTTTT. V usage is TRBV6-1 and J usage is TRBJ2-2, with D maybe TRBD1 (6 bases). There are 15 residues in the CDR3. Germline V CDR1 and CDR2: MNHNS, SASEGT. V was trimmed by 2 bases and J by 4 bases, leaving 11 bases between them.

This clone was detected only once. V and J are TRBV7-9 and TRBJ1-3, with 8 bases fitting TRBD1. Losses at the gene ends were 5 bases for V and 0 bases for J; bases not matched to a gene: 3. The CDR3 runs 15 residues. Germline CDR1 and CDR2: SEHNR and FQNEAQ (reference sequence). CDR3 region: CASSLDRVSGNTIYF. The DNA for the CDR3 is TGTGCCAGCAGCCTGGACAGGGTCTCTGGAAACACCATATATTTT.

This sequence joins TRBV14 and TRBJ2-5; no definite D call. Germline V lookup: CDR1 SGHDN, CDR2 FVKESK. V was clipped by 1 base and J by 4 bases, with 4 bases between them. CDR3 length: 12 residues. CDR3 in amino acids: CASSQAGETQYF. DNA for the CDR3: TGTGCCAGCAGCCAAGCCGGAGAGACCCAGTACTTC.

The chain carries TRBV6-1 and TRBJ2-5; D gene uncertain. Matching the DNA end better, TRBJ2-7 makes the J call doubtful. The CDR3 covers 13 residues. The germline V gene has CDR1 MNHNS and CDR2 SASEGT. The CDR3 DNA reads as TGTGCCAGCAGTGAAAGTACTTCATACGAGCAGTACTTC. As protein: CASSESTSYEQYF.

The CDR3 sequence is CASYSGNGGKLFF. The CDR3 DNA sequence: TGTGCCAGTTATTCAGGGAACGGTGGAAAACTGTTTTTT. V and J are TRBV28 and TRBJ1-4, with D tentatively TRBD1 (5 bases). Trimming took off 9 bases at V and 10 bases at J, with 18 bases between the two ends. Per the germline V gene, CDR1 is MDHEN and CDR2 is SYDVKM. The CDR3 loop spans 13 amino acids.

The chain joins TRBV6-6 to TRBJ2-1, with TRBD2 identical over 15 bases. Germline CDR1 is MNHNY and CDR2 is SVGAGI (reference sequence). V was clipped by 6 bases and J by 9 bases; unmatched bases: 9. The CDR3 length is 16 residues. The CDR3 nucleotides are TGTGCCAGCAGAGACGGACTAGCGGGGGGGCAATGTGAGCAGTTCTTC. This sequence encodes CASRDGLAGGQCEQFF.

This clone has a handful of counts. This chain uses TRBV7-2 with TRBJ1-4; D is ambiguous. V lost 5 bases and J lost 7, with 20 bases in between. CDR3 length: 16 residues. Germline V lookup: CDR1 SGHTA, CDR2 FQGNSA. CDR3 sequence reads: CASSLSPSGVGEKLFF. The DNA for the CDR3 is TGTGCCAGCAGCCTATCGCCAAGCGGCGTAGGTGAAAAACTGTTTTTT.

This clone occurred once. This chain joins TRBV11-2 and TRBJ1-1; D not resolved. Germline V gene sequence: CDR1 SGHAT, CDR2 FQNNGV. The CDR3 runs to 13 residues. Trimming shortened V by 1 base and J by 10 bases, and 13 bases separated the two germline ends. The CDR3 region is CASSLGFRSSAFF. CDR3 DNA sequence: TGTGCCAGCAGCTTAGGGTTTAGATCATCAGCTTTCTTT.

The J gene is TRBJ2-5, the V gene TRBV4-1; possibly TRBD1 for D (5 bases). The germline V and J ends were trimmed by 2 bases and 4 bases, with 8 bases remaining between them. The germline V gene encodes CDR1 MGHRA and CDR2 YSYEKL. This CDR3 contains 13 residues. CDR3 loop: CASSQWQGETQYF. The CDR3 DNA reads as TGCGCCAGCAGCCAATGGCAGGGAGAGACCCAGTACTTC.

This clone was found a few times. The chain couples TRBV5-1 to TRBJ2-3; maybe TRBD2 (6 bases). The CDR3 is 15 residues long. Germline CDR1 is SGHRS and CDR2 is YFSETQ. The V gene lost 4 bases and the J gene lost 6 bases, with 18 bases spanning the gap. CDR3 residues: CASSKGTQTLDTQYF. CDR3 DNA: TGCGCCAGCAGCAAAGGGACTCAAACTTTGGATACGCAGTATTTT.

This clone was counted a single time. The rearrangement uses TRBV6-1 and TRBJ1-1, with D unresolved. CDR3 length: 13 residues. Between the trimmed V and J ends, which lost 3 bases and 2 bases, there was a span of 7 bases. Per germline, CDR1 MNHNS and CDR2 SASEGT. The CDR3 here is CASSEHTNTEAFF. CDR3 nucleotide sequence: TGTGCCAGCAGTGAGCACACCAACACTGAAGCTTTCTTT.

This clone has just a few counts. The chain couples TRBV6-5 to TRBJ2-3; a weak D match, TRBD1 (7 bases). The germline gives CDR1 MNHEY, CDR2 SVGAGI. V shed 6 bases and J shed 5 bases, with 15 bases lying between them. This CDR3 spans 14 amino acids. CDR3 nucleotide sequence: TGTGCCAGCAGGATATCCCAGGGGGGAGATACGCAGTATTTT. It encodes CASRISQGGDTQYF.

This chain uses TRBV27 with TRBJ2-7; 7 positions match TRBD1. The CDR3 is 15 amino acids. Trimming took 6 bases from V and 2 from J; bases not matched to a gene: 10. Looked up from germline, CDR1 is MNHEY and CDR2 is SMNVEV (reference sequence). DNA of the CDR3: TGTGCCAGCAGCCTTCCCGGGACAGTCGCCTACGAGCAGTACTTC. Translation gives CASSLPGTVAYEQYF.

The chain employs TRBV19 and TRBJ2-4; D gene ambiguous. Germline-derived CDR1 and CDR2 are LNHDA and SQIVND (reference sequence). The CDR3 extends over 13 amino acids. V lost 5 bases and J 0 bases, leaving 5 bases between the germline ends. The CDR3 sequence is CASSLRAKNIQYF. The CDR3 nucleotides are TGTGCCAGTAGTTTGAGAGCCAAAAACATTCAGTACTTC.

In its sample, this clone was seen once. The V and J genes are TRBV4-1 and TRBJ2-5; 10 bases agree with TRBD1. Germline V lookup: CDR1 MGHRA, CDR2 YSYEKL. This CDR3 region has 15 residues. Trimming removed 6 bases from V and 2 bases from J; junction bases left unmatched: 6. The CDR3 here is CASSRDRGSQETQYF. CDR3 coding DNA: TGCGCCAGCAGTAGGGACAGGGGTAGTCAAGAGACCCAGTACTTC.

The chain uses TRBV9 and TRBJ2-3; tentative D call: TRBD2 (5 bases). Germline V gene data show CDR1 as SGDLS and CDR2 as YYNGEE. The CDR3 covers 14 residues. The ends were cut back, 4 bases at V and 7 bases at J, with 16 bases in the middle. DNA for the CDR3: TGTGCCAGCAGCCCCCAATCCGGGGTGCATACGCAGTATTTT. Its protein product is CASSPQSGVHTQYF.

The J gene is TRBJ2-7, the V gene TRBV28; 8 bases are a match to TRBD2. V lost 4 bases and J lost 3; bases outside the gene matches: 5. The CDR3 covers 14 residues. Germline CDR1 is MDHEN and CDR2 is SYDVKM. In DNA, the CDR3 is TGTGCCAGCAGTTGGGGTAGCGGGGACTACGAGCAGTACTTC. Amino acid sequence: CASSWGSGDYEQYF.

This clone was seen a handful of times. V usage is TRBV4-3 and J usage is TRBJ2-7; 8 bases are a match to TRBD1. Germline trimming cut 0 bases from V and 5 bases from J; bases unmatched to any gene: 6. This CDR3 is built from 15 residues. The germline V gene has CDR1 LGHNA and CDR2 YSLEER. DNA of the CDR3: TGCGCCAGCAGCCAAGATAGGGCAGGGGGCAACGAGCAGTACTTC. Translation: CASSQDRAGGNEQYF.

The genes are TRBV10-3 and TRBJ1-6; D is unresolved. Germline-derived CDR1 and CDR2 are ENHRY and SYGVKD. CDR3 size: 16 residues. V lost 3 bases to trimming and J lost 6 bases, with 15 bases between them. CDR3: CAISDLGPSGNSPLHF. The CDR3 region has the DNA TGTGCCATCAGTGATCTGGGCCCCTCCGGTAATTCACCCCTCCACTTT.

V usage is TRBV7-2 and J usage is TRBJ1-2; 7 bases fit TRBD1. The V and J ends lost 1 base and 5 bases, in that order; junction bases with no gene match: 7. Looked up from germline, CDR1 is SGHTA and CDR2 is FQGNSA. This CDR3 is built from 15 residues. The CDR3 DNA is TGTGCCAGCAGCTTAGTAGGGAAGGGGGCGTATGGCTACACCTTC. Protein: CASSLVGKGAYGYTF.

The chain is built from TRBV7-2 and TRBJ1-1, with a tentative D call TRBD1 (6 bases). Germline CDR1 and CDR2: SGHTA and FQGNSA. The CDR3 extends over 13 amino acids. V was shortened by 3 bases and J by 11 bases, with 16 bases between the two germline ends. The CDR3 sequence is CASSFSLGAGAFF. In DNA form, the CDR3 reads TGTGCCAGCAGCTTCTCCCTGGGGGCCGGGGCTTTCTTT.

The V and J genes are TRBV30 and TRBJ1-3; D is possibly TRBD1 (5 bases). Trimming removed 4 bases from V and 3 bases from J, with 10 bases in between. The CDR3 sequence is 13 residues long. Germline CDR1 is GTSNPN and CDR2 is SVGIG (reference sequence). DNA of the CDR3: TGTGCCTGGACCGGCAGGGATGGAAACACCATATATTTT. Amino acid sequence: CAWTGRDGNTIYF.

The rearrangement links TRBV6-5 to TRBJ2-1; D perhaps matches TRBD2 (7 bases). This CDR3 has 14 residues. CDR1 is MNHEY, CDR2 SVGAGI, per germline. Trimming took off 7 bases at V and 9 bases at J, with 19 bases between the two ends. The DNA for the CDR3 is TGTGCCAGCACCCGAATGGGGGGGCAAGGTGAGCAGTTCTTC. Protein: CASTRMGGQGEQFF.

This clone has a handful of counts. The V and J genes are TRBV9 and TRBJ1-3, with a tentative D call TRBD1 (5 bases). V lost 7 bases and J 3 bases, leaving 8 bases between the germline ends. Germline lookup yields CDR1 SGDLS and CDR2 YYNGEE. This CDR3 contains 12 residues. The CDR3 spells CASGALGNTIYF. CDR3 DNA sequence: TGTGCCAGCGGGGCACTTGGAAACACCATATATTTT.